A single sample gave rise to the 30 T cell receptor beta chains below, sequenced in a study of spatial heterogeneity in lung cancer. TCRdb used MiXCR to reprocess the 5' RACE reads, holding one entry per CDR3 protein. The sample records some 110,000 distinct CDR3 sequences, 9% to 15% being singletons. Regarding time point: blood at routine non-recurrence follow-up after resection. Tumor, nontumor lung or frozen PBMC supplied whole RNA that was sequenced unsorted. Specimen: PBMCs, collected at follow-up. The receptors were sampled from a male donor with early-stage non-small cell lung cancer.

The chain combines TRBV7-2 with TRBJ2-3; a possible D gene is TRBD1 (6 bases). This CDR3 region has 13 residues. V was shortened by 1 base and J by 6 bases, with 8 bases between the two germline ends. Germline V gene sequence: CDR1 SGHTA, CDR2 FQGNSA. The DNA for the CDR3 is TGTGCCAGCAGCTTAGACAGGGCGGATACGCAGTATTTT. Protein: CASSLDRADTQYF.

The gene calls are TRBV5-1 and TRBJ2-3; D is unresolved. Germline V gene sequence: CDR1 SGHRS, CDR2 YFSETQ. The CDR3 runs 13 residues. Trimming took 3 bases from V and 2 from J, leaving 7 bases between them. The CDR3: CASSSGNTDTQYF. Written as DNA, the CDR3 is TGCGCCAGCAGCTCCGGAAACACAGATACGCAGTATTTT.

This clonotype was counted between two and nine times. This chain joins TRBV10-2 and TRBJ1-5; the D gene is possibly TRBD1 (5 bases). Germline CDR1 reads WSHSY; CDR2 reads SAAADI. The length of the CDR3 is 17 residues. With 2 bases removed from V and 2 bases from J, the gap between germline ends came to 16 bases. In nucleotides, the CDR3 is TGCGCCAGCAGTGAGATCGCAGGGCGGATTGGCAATCAGCCCCAGCATTTT. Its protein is CASSEIAGRIGNQPQHF.

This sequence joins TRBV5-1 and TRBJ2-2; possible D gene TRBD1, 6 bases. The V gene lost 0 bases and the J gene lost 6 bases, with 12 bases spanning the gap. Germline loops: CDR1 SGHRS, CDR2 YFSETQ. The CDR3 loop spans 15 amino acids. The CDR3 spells CASSLDVTGPGELFF. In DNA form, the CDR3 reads TGCGCCAGCAGCTTGGACGTAACAGGGCCCGGGGAGCTGTTTTTT.

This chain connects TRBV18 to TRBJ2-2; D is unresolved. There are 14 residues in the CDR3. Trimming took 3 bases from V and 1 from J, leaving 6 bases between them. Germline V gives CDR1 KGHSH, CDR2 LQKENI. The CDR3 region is CASSPQENTGELFF. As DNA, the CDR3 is TGTGCCAGCTCACCCCAGGAGAACACCGGGGAGCTGTTTTTT.

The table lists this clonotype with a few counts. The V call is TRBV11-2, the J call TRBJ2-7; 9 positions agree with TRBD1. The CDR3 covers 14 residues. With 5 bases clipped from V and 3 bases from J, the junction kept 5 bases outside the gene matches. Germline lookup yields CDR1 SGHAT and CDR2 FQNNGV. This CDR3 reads CASSLTDRGYEQYF. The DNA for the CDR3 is TGTGCCAGCAGCCTTACGGACAGGGGCTACGAGCAGTACTTC.

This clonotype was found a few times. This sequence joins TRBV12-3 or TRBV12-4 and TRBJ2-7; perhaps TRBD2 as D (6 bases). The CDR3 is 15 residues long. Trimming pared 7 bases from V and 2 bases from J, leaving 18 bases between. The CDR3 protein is CASTWGLSRPYEQYF. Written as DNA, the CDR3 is TGTGCCAGCACCTGGGGACTCTCGAGGCCCTACGAGCAGTACTTC.

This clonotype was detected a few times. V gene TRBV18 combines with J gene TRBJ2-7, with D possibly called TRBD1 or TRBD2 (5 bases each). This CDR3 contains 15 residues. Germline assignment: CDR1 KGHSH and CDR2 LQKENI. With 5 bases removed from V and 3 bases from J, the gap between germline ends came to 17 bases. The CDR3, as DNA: TGTGCCAGCTCAAAACCGGGGCTTGGGGACTACGAGCAGTACTTC. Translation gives CASSKPGLGDYEQYF.

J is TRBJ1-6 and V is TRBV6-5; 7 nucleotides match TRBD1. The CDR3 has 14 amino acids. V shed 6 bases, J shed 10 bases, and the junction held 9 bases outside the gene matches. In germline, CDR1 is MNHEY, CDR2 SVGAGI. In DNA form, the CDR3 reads TGTGCCAGCAGCCTAGGACAGGAGACCTCACCCCTCCACTTT. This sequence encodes CASSLGQETSPLHF.

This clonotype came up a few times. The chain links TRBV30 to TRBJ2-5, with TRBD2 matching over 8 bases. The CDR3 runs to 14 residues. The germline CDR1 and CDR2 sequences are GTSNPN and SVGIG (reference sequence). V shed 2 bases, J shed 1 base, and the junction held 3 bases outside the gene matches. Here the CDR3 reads CAWSHGGAQETQYF. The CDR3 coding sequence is TGTGCCTGGAGTCACGGGGGGGCCCAAGAGACCCAGTACTTC.

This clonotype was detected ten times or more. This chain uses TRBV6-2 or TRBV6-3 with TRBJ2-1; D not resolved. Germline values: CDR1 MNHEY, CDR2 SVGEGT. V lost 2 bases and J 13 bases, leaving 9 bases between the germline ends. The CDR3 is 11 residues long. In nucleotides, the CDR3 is TGTGCCAGCAGTTACCGGGTTACCCAGTTCTTC. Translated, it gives CASSYRVTQFF.

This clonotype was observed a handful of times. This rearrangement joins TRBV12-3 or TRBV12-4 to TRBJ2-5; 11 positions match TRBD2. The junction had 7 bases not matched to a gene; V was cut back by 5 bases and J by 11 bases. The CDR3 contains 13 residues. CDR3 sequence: CASSGLAGPPQYF. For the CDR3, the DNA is TGTGCCAGCAGTGGACTAGCGGGCCCTCCTCAGTACTTC.

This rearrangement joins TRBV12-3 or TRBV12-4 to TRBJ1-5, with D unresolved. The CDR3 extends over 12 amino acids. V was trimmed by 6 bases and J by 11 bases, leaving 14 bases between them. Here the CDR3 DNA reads TGTGCCAGCAGCCGTACCTCTCTGACCCAGCATTTT. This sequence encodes CASSRTSLTQHF.

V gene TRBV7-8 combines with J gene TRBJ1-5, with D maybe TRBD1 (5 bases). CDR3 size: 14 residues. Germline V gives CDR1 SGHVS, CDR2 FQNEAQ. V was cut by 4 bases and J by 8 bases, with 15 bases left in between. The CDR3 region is CASSSGRAREPQHF. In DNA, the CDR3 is TGTGCCAGCAGCTCGGGACGGGCCCGAGAGCCCCAGCATTTT.

The CDR3 sequence: CASSYTGNSNQPQHF. CDR3 DNA: TGTGCCAGCAGCTATACAGGAAATAGCAATCAGCCCCAGCATTTT. The chain has TRBV6-5 and TRBJ1-5, with D maybe TRBD1 (5 bases). Deletions cut 6 bases from V and 0 bases from J, with 12 bases between. Germline-derived CDR1 and CDR2 are MNHEY and SVGAGI. The CDR3 runs 15 residues.

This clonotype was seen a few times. The CDR3 loop reads CASSDGGALTDTQYF. For the CDR3, the DNA is TGCGCCAGCAGTGACGGGGGGGCATTAACAGATACGCAGTATTTT. V usage is TRBV10-2 and J usage is TRBJ2-3, with TRBD2 matching 8 bases. This CDR3 is 15 amino acids long. Germline CDR1 and CDR2: WSHSY and SAAADI. With 3 bases clipped from V and 3 bases from J, the junction kept 5 bases outside the gene matches.

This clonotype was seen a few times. The CDR3 coding sequence is TGTGCCAGCAGTCAGGGGGGGATTCAGCCCCAGCATTTT. It is translated as CASSQGGIQPQHF. V is TRBV7-2 and J is TRBJ1-5; 7 nucleotides align to TRBD1. J lost 6 bases, V lost 6 bases, and 5 bases had no gene match. CDR1 is SGHTA, CDR2 FQGNSA, per germline. The CDR3 covers 13 residues.

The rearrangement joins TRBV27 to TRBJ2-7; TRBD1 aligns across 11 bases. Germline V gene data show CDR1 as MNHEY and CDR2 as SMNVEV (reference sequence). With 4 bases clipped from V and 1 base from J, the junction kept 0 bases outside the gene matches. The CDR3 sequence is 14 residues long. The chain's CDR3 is CASSWDRGSYEQYF. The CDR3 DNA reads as TGTGCCAGCAGTTGGGACAGGGGGTCCTACGAGCAGTACTTC.

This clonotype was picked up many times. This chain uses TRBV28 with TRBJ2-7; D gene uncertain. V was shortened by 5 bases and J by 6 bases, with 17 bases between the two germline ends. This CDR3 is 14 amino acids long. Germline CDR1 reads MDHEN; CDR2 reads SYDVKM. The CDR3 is CASSPPARGVEQYF. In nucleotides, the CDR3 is TGTGCCAGCAGTCCTCCGGCCCGAGGCGTCGAGCAGTACTTC.

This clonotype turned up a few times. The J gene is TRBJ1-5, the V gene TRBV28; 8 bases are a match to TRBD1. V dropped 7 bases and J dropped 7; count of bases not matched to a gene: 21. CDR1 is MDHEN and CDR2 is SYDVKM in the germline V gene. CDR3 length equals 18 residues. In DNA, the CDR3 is TGTGCCAGCACAGTAGTTAGGCAATCGAACAGGGGGAAGCAGCCCCAGCATTTT. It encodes CASTVVRQSNRGKQPQHF. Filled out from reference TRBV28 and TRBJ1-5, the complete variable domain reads DVKVTQSSRYLVKRTGEKVFLECVQDMDHENMFWYRQDPGLGLRLIYFSYDVKMKEKGDIPEGYSVSREKKERFSLILESASTNQTSMYLCASTVVRQSNRGKQPQHFGDGTRLSIL.

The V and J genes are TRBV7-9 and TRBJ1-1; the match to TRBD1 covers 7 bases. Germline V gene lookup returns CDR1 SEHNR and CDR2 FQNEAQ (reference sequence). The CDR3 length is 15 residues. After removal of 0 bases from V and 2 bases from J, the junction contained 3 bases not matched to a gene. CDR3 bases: TGTGCCAGCAGCTTAGCGGGGACAGCTAACACTGAAGCTTTCTTT. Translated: CASSLAGTANTEAFF.

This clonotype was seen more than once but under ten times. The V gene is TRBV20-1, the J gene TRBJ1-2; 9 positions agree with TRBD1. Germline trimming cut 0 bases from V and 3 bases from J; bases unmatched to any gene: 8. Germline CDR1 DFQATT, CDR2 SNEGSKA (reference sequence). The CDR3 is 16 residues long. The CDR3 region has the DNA TGCAGTGCTAGAGATAGTCCGGGACAGGGTGACTATGGCTACACCTTC. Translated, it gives CSARDSPGQGDYGYTF.

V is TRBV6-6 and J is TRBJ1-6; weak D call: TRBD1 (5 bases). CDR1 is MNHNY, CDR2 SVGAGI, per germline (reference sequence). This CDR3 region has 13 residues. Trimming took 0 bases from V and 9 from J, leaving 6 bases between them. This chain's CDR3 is CASSYSQGSPLHF. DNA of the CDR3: TGTGCCAGCAGTTACTCGCAGGGTTCACCCCTCCACTTT.

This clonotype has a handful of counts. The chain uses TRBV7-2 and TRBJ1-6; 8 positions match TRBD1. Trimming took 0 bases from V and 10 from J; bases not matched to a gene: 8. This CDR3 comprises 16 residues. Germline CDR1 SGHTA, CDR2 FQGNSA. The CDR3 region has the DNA TGTGCCAGCAGCTTAGCACGGACAGGGAGGGGATCACCCCTCCACTTT. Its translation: CASSLARTGRGSPLHF.

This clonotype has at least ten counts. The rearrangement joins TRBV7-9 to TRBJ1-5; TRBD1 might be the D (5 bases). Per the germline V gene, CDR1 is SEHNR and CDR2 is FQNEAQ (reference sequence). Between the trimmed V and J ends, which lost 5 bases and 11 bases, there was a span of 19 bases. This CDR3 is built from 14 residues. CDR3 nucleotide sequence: TGTGCCAGCAGCCCAGCCAGGGAGCGGATGGCCCAGCATTTT. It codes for CASSPARERMAQHF.

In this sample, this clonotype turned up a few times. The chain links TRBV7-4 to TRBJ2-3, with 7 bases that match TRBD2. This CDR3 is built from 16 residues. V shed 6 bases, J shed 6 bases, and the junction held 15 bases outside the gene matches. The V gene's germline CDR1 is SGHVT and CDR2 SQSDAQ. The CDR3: CASSQRASGPQDTQYF. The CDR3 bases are TGTGCCAGCAGTCAAAGGGCTAGCGGACCCCAGGATACGCAGTATTTT.

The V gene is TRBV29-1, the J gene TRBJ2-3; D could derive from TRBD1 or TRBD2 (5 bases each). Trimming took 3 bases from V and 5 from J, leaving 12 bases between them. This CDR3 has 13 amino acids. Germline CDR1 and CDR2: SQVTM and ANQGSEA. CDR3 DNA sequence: TGCAGCGTTGAGGGGGTTGGAAGAGATACGCAGTATTTT. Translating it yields CSVEGVGRDTQYF.

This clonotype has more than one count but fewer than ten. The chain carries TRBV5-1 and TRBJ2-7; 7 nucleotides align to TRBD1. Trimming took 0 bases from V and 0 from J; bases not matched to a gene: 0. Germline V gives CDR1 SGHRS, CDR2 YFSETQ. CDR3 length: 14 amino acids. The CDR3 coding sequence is TGCGCCAGCAGCTTGGCAGGGGGCTCCTACGAGCAGTACTTC. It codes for CASSLAGGSYEQYF.

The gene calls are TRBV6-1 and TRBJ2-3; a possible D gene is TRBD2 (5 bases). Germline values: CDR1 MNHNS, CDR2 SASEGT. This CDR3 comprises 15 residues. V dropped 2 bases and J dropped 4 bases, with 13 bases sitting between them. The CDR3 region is CASSERELGPDTQYF. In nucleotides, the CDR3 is TGTGCCAGCAGTGAAAGGGAGTTAGGGCCAGATACGCAGTATTTT.

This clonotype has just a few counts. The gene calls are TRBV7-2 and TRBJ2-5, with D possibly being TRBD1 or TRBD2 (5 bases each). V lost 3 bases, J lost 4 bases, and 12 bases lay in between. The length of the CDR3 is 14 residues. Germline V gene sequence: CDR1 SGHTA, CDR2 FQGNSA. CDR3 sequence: CASSFSGTRETQYF. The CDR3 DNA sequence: TGTGCCAGCAGCTTCTCCGGGACGCGAGAGACCCAGTACTTC.